The entry below describes one T cell receptor (beta chain). Its cognate antigen has yet to be identified. The data originate from a study of cytomegalovirus exposure and HLA in healthy donors (TCRdb year 2017). Looking at the study overall: In an earlier analysis of approximately 640 of the donors, 276 Gb of sequence data and some 120 million unique TCR beta sequences from about 180 million T cells were reported. About 280 gigabases of sequencing data and about 92 million unique TCR sequences made up an early release that covered 500 to 700 HLA-typed donors. Of the approximately 370 genotyped donors, 70% to 90% were placed in the genetic ancestry cluster associated with self-reported Caucasian donors. The study was designed to test whether signatures of past pathogen exposure could be identified by cataloging public T cell receptors. Using immunosequencing, the study profiled T cell repertoires from 666 subjects and related those repertoires to cytomegalovirus serostatus. Along with the approximately 700-subject first cohort, a separate validation cohort of over a hundred different subjects was used. To predict cytomegalovirus infection status, the study combined high-throughput TCR immunosequencing, statistical association of individual TCRs with disease status, and machine learning. A later analysis re-examined previously published TCR beta repertoires from 500 to 700 donors and added high-resolution HLA genotyping to investigate patterns of TCR occurrence. Rather than using new phenotypic data, the later analysis identified candidate immune exposures from TCR beta sequences and from how often those sequences occurred across donors. To decide whether each TCR beta V gene segment behaved as functional or pseudogenic, an earlier analysis of approximately 600 of the donors relied on high-throughput TCR beta sequencing. Donor age, sex, ethnicity and CMV serostatus were collected together with the repertoire data. Genome-wide SNP genotypes for about 65% of the roughly 670 donors were used in a later genetic analysis, which treated that subset as a discovery cohort. All discovery cohort repertoires had been generated on a single sequencing platform. Class I and class II HLA loci were covered by the typing at four-digit resolution. Typing coverage varied by locus: about 629-640 donors for A, B, C, DRB1 and DQB1; more than 500 for DQA1; nearly 610 for DPA1; approximately 450 for DPB1. About 5 DR-DQ haplotypes were handled as single units for association and clustering, since linkage in the cohort was strong. Among some 400 genotyped donors of the cohort, an average of roughly 230,000 unique TCR beta nucleotide sequences was sequenced per donor, of which about 18% were non-productive. What the research found in general, with its limitations: A total of 150 to 200 TCR beta chains were listed by the study as associated with cytomegalovirus. A few of the identified cytomegalovirus-associated TCR beta chains were confirmed in vitro to be specific for cytomegalovirus antigens. A later genetic analysis reported fewer N-insertions in productive TCRs among donors in an Asian-associated ancestry cluster than the roughly 640-donor mean. Strong co-occurrence of HLA alleles, especially DR and DQ, made assigning TCR associations to individual alleles difficult. Because some donors lacked HLA typing at each locus, the association tests relied only on the typed subset. In both the original and validation cohorts, the classifier was reported to diagnose cytomegalovirus status with high specificity and sensitivity. While some public TCRs were present in many individuals, most TCR sequences turned up only very rarely across donors. Only TCR beta chains were sequenced in this cohort, and the absence of alpha or paired-chain data limited detectable features. A further reported finding was that TCR beta sequences accurately predicted the HLA-A and HLA-B alleles for most subjects in the first cohort. In a later analysis, most CMV-associated TCR beta chains were found to appear HLA-restricted, with HLA associations seemingly driven largely by CMV exposure. Correlated functional status among segregating V segments might reflect linkage disequilibrium, but an unknown experimental factor could not be ruled out. The sequencing pipeline was judged likely to have produced a cluster of highly shared sequence variants as a technical artifact. For the cohort, immune exposure information was limited to CMV serostatus. According to the authors, the approach could potentially be generalized to other disease states and immunological phenotypes. According to a later analysis, TCR association rates differed among HLA loci, with DRB1 alleles showing the most associated TCRs and HLA-C alleles showing the fewest. Because counts were too low, some 16 rarely observed V segments, including chromosome 9 orphons, were excluded from the earlier analysis of fewer than 650 of the donors. Compared with equally common non-associated chains, HLA-associated TCR beta chains in a later analysis were more clonally expanded and had lower generation probabilities. Presence/absence analyses assumed roughly uniform sequencing depth across donors, an assumption that may not hold. The 87-base-pair reads could not distinguish some IMGT-functional V segments, including TRBV6-2 and TRBV6-3, so those segments were excluded. In an earlier analysis of approximately 590 of the donors, most TCR beta V segments appeared in productive rearrangements about 87% or about 30% of the time, broadly matching IMGT annotations. A later genetic analysis associated a missense DCLRE1C variant with V-gene and J-gene trimming of TCR beta chains, and an independent cohort replicated the association. A later analysis reported that several top co-occurrence clusters appeared linked to parvovirus B19, influenza, CMV and Epstein-Barr virus. At a false discovery rate of 0.05, a later analysis linked 15,000 to 20,000 TCR beta sequences to specific HLA alleles.

Taken from the germline V gene, the CDR1 and CDR2 loops are SNHLY and FYNNEI. Unmatched junction bases come to 6, with V trimmed by 4 bases and J by 3 bases. The CDR3 holds 16 amino acids from the cysteine to the phenylalanine. The kept DNA is CDR3 alone, 48 bases in frame from the first base. In total, around 600 healthy bone marrow donors made up the cohort. Cohort members were all nominally healthy when sampled, although unrecorded immune exposures were likely present. The donor tested CMV seronegative and was one of the 352 seronegative cohort members. Each donor provided a peripheral blood sample, and peripheral blood mononuclear cells were used for TCR beta sequencing. The Qiagen DNeasy Blood Extraction Kit was used to extract genomic DNA from the blood cell samples. Receptor amplification or capture employed the immunoSEQ multiplex PCR assay. For the multiplex PCR, a mixture combining 60 forward primers for TCR Vbeta segments and 13 reverse primers for TCR Jbeta segments was used. Amplification of the CDR3 region of rearranged TCR beta genes was performed with a multiplex PCR assay on genomic DNA. Amplified TCR beta libraries were sequenced as 87-base-pair reads on the Illumina HiSeq System. Concerning the study's data processing: Across the 500 to 750 repertoires, a later analysis counted about 81 million unique TCR beta chains, about 10 million of which were shared by at least two donors. To remove PCR and sequencing errors, raw reads were error-corrected and collapsed into unique sequences using a nearest-neighbor algorithm that merged closely related sequences. V, D and J gene segments were assigned by aligning CDR3 sequences to IMGT reference sequences. For a sequence to be retained, at least a six-nucleotide match to both a V gene segment and a J gene segment was required. Rearrangements were called productive when the CDR3 lacked stop codons and stayed in frame with V and J; all others were non-productive. Following IMGT convention, CDR3 was defined as the stretch from the second conserved V-encoded cysteine up to the conserved J-encoded phenylalanine. The earlier analysis of 500 to 650 of the donors excluded any sequence lacking an unambiguous match to a single V gene segment. In an earlier analysis of 587 of the donors, a V segment was called functional when productive rearrangements were above 56.7%, and segregating when the standard deviation between donors exceeded 5%. A statistical classification framework was built for diagnosing cytomegalovirus status from the catalog of TCR beta chain sequences. A later analysis assigned V and J genes by comparing TCR nucleotide sequences with IMGT/GENE-DB human TR gene sequences. The TCRdist pipeline was used in a later analysis to assign CDR3 sequences and most-parsimonious VDJ recombination scenarios. In a later analysis, every TCR beta chain was defined by the combination of its CDR3 amino acid sequence and its V-gene family, and reads without a unique V-gene family were dropped. As a way to deal with suspected cross-contamination and a sequencing artifact, a later analysis dropped approximately 590 nucleotide sequences that were highly shared and had low generation probability. In a later analysis, a clonal expansion index for each public chain was calculated from normalized within-repertoire ranks of inferred template counts. Generation probabilities in a later analysis came from a VDJ recombination model fitted to out-of-frame rearrangements, and those results were checked against IGoR. In a later analysis, TCR-TCR, TCR-HLA and TCR-CMV co-occurrence was scored with hypergeometric tests, and a repertoire-size bias correction was applied to TCR pairs. To estimate false discovery rates, a later analysis permuted the HLA or CMV assignments 20 times. In a later analysis, co-occurring TCRs were grouped using DBSCAN, with TCRdist sequence similarity added in when clustering inside HLA-allele-positive subsets. Co-occurrence clustering excluded repertoires with fewer than 30,000 or more than 120,000 public chains, plus five with anomalous nucleotide sharing. TCRdb took this table from immuneACCESS and kept in-frame rearrangements with V and J called. Such tables lack part of the clones; where checked against another copy, unresolved V genes explain under half of the gap, and the rest is unexplained. V and J calls and clone size are copied from that table; D and trimming were computed from the DNA. The table for this sample lists over 65,000 clones. Clones ranked in the top ten supply 1.1% of the sample.

This TCR derives from a woman aged 25 to 39 in good health and CMV-seronegative. Here the chain combines TRBV2 and TRBJ2-3, and TRBD2 matches 11 of the central bases. Sequenced input: PBMCs. The bases read TGTGCCAGCAGTGCCTCTAGCGGGAGGAAGACAGATACGCAGTATTTT. Its translation reads: CASSASSGRKTDTQYF.